The source of this T cell receptor (beta chain) is a study of identical twins. Study-wide results and limits: Carriage of fewer insertions was seen in abundant cord blood beta clonotypes, whereas memory repertoires showed none. Among monozygotic twins, out-of-frame TCR alpha sharing exceeded what models predicted. The study found weaker excess twin sharing in beta out-of-frame sequences.

This clonotype came up many times. Its antigen is not identified. The CDR3 has 14 amino acids. The V end lost 0 bases, the J end lost 1 base, and 4 bases lay between the germline ends. Germline V gives CDR1 SGHDT, CDR2 YYEEEE. Addition of a universal primer site occurred through template switching, and cDNA carried unique molecular identifiers. In TCRdb, the 5' RACE reads were re-called with MiXCR into one record per CDR3 protein. The repertoire holds 130,000 to 150,000 distinct CDR3 sequences, with approximately 3.5% as singletons. The J gene is TRBJ2-2, the V gene TRBV5-6; unclear D gene. The receptor was isolated from a man aged 18 to 29 in good health. The material sequenced was memory T cells sorted from blood. Written as DNA, the CDR3 is TGTGCCAGCAGCTTGGACTGGAACACCGGGGAGCTGTTTTTT. Its translation is CASSLDWNTGELFF.